This T cell receptor (gamma chain) emerged from a study of Vδ1+ human thymocytes. Findings of the study overall: Despite high sort purity, approximately 20% of thymic T cell receptor delta sequences were Vdelta2. In the thymus, TRG and TRD repertoires looked highly polyclonal with Gaussian CDR3 lengths. TRG sequences recurred across donors, whereas TRD sequences stayed essentially private. Unexpected Vdelta2 sequences could cause misinterpretation of bulk repertoire data.

This clone was seen a few times. What it recognizes is unknown. CDR1 VINAFY and CDR2 YDVSNSKD come from the germline V gene. CDR3 length equals 12 residues. The junction had 5 bases not matched to a gene; V was cut back by 3 bases and J by 6 bases. RNA was extracted from the cells and then reverse transcribed. Pooled V-gene forward primers with one constant-region reverse primer generated the CDR3 amplicons by multiplex PCR. TCRdb repeated clone calling on the multiplex PCR reads with CATT. The profile shows 20,000 to 25,000 gamma-chain clones, roughly an eighth of them singletons. Sequencing was carried out using Vdelta1+ gamma-delta thymocytes from the thymus. Subset denoted: FACS-sorted CD3+ TCRalphabeta- TCRVdelta1+ TCRVdelta2- thymocytes. The clonotype originates from a child younger than two who had congenital heart surgery. V is TRGV5 and J is TRGJ1 or TRGJ2. CDR3 DNA sequence: TGTGCCACCTGGGACGAAAGTTATAAGAAACTCTTT. Its translation is CATWDESYKKLF.